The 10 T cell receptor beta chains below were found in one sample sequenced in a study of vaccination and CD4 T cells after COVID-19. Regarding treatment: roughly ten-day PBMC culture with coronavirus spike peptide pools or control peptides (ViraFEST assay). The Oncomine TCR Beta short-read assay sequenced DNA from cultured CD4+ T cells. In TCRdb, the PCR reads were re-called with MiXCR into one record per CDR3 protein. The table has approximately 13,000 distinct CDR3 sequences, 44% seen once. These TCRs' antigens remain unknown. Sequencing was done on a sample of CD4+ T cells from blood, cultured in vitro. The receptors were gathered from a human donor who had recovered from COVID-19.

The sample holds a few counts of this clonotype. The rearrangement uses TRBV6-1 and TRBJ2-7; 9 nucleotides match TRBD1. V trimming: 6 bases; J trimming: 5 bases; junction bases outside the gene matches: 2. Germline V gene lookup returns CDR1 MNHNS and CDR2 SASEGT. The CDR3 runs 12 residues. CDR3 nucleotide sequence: TGTGCCAGCAGACAGGGGGCAAACGAGCAGTACTTC. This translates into CASRQGANEQYF.

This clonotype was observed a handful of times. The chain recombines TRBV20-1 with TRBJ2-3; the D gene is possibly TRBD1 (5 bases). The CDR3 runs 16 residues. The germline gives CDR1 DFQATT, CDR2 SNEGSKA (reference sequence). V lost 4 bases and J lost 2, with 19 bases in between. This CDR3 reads CSATEQALGPTDTQYF. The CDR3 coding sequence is TGCAGTGCTACGGAACAGGCCCTTGGACCCACAGATACGCAGTATTTT.

This CDR3 reads CASSQEGLKGETQYF. CDR3 DNA sequence: TGCGCCAGCAGCCAAGAAGGGCTTAAAGGGGAGACCCAGTACTTC. V is TRBV4-3 and J is TRBJ2-5; D is unresolved. Germline CDR1 and CDR2: LGHNA and YSLEER. The CDR3 loop spans 15 amino acids. Trimming removed 0 bases from V and 5 bases from J, with 13 bases in between.

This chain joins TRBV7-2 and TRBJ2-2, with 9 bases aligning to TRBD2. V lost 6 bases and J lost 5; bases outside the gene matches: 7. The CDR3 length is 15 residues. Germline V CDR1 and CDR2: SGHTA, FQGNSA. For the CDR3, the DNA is TGTGCCAGCAGTTCGGGACTAGCTAAAACCGGGGAGCTGTTTTTT. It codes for CASSSGLAKTGELFF.

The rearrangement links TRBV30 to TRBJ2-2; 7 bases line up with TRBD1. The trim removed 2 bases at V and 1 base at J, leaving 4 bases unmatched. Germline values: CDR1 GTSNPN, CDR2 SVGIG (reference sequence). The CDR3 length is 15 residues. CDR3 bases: TGTGCCTGGAGTTTAGGGGGCGGGAACACCGGGGAGCTGTTTTTT. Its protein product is CAWSLGGGNTGELFF.

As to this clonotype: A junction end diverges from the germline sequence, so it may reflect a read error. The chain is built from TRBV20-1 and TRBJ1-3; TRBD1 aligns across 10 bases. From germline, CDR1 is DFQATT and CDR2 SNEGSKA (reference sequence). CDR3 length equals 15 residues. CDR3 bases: TGCAGTGCTATCGACCGGGACAGGGGTGGATACACCATATATTTT. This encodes CSAIDRDRGGYTIYF.

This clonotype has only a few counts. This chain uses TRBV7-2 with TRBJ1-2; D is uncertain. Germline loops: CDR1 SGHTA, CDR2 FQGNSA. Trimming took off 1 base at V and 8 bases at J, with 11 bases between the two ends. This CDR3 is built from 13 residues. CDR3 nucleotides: TGTGCCAGCAGCTTAGTATTTACGGGAGGCTACACCTTC. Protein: CASSLVFTGGYTF.

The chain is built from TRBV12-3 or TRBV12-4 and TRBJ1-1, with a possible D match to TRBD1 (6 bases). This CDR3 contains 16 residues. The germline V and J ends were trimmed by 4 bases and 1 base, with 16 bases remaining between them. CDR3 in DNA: TGTGCCAGCAGTTGGAGGGGGGCAGGGACGAACACTGAAGCTTTCTTT. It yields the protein CASSWRGAGTNTEAFF.

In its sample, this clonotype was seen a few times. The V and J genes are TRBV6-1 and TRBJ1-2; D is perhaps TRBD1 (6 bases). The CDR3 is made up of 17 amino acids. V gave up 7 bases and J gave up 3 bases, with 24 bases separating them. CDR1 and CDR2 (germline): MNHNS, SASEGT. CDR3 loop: CASTIGGPWLPYYGYTF. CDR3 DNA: TGTGCCAGCACCATCGGGGGGCCTTGGCTCCCTTACTATGGCTACACCTTC.

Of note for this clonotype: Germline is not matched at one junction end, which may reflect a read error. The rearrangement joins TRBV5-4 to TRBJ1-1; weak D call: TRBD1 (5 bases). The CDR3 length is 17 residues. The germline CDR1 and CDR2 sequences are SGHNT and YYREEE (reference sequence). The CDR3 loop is CASSIRGVWERNTEAFF. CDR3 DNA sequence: TGCGCCAGCAGCATCCGGGGGGTTTGGGAGAGGAACACTGAAGCTTTCTTT.